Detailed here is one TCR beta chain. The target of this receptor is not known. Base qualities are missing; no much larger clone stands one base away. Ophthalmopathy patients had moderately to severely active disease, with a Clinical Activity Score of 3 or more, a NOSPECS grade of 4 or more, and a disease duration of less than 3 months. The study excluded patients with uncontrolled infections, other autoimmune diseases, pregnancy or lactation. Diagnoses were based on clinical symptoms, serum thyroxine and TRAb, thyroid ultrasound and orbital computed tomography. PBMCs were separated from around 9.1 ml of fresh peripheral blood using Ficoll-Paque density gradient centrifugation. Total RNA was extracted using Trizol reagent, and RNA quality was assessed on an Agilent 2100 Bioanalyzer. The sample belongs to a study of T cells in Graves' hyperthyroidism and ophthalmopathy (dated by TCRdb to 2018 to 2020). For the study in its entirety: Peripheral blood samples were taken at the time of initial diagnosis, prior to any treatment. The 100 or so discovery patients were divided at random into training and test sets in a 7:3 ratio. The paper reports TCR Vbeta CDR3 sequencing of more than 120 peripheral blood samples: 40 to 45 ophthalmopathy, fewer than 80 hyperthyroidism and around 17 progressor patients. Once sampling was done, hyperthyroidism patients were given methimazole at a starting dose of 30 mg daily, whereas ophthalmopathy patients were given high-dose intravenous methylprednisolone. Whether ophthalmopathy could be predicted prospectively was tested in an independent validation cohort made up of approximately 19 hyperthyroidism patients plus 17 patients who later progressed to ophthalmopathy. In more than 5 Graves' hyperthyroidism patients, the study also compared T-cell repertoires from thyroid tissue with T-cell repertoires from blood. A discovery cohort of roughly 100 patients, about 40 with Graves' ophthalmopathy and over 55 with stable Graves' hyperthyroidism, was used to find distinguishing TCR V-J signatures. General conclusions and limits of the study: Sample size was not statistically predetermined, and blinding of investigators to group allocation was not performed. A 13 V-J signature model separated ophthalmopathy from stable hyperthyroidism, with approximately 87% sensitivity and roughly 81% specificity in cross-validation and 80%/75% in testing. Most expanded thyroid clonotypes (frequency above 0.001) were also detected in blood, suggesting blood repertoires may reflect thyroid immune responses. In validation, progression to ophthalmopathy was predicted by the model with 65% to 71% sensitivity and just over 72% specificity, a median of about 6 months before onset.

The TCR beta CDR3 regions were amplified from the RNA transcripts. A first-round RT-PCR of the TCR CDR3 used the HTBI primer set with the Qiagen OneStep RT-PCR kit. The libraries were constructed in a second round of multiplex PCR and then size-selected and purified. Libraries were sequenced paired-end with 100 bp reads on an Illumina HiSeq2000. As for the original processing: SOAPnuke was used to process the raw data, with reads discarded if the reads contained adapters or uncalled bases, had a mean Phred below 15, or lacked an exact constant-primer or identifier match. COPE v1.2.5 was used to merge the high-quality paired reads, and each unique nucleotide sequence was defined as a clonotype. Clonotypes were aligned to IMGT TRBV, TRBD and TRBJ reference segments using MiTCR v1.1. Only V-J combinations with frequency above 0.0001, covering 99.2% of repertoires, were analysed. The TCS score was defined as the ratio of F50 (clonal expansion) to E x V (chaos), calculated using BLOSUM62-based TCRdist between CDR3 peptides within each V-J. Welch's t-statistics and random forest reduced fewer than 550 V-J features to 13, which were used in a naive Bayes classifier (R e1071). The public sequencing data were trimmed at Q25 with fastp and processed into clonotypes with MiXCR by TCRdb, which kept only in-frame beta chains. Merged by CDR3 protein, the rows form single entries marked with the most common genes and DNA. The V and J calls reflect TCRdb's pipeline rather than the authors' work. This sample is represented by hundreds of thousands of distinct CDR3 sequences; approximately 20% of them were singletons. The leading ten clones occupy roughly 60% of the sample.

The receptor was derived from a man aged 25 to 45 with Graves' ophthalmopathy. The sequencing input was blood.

The base sequence is TGTGCCAGCAGTGCACGGGGGGTTACGCAGTATTTT. Its protein product is CASSARGVTQYF. The chain joins TRBV9 to TRBJ2-3; 7 junctional bases match TRBD2. Ends trimmed: V by 5 bases, J by 8 bases; bases unmatched to a gene: 5. From a lookup of the germline V gene, CDR1 and CDR2 are SGDLS and YYNGEE. The CDR3 spans 12 residues, from the cysteine through the phenylalanine. The retained sequence is limited to the CDR3, 36 bases, with the frame set at the first base.